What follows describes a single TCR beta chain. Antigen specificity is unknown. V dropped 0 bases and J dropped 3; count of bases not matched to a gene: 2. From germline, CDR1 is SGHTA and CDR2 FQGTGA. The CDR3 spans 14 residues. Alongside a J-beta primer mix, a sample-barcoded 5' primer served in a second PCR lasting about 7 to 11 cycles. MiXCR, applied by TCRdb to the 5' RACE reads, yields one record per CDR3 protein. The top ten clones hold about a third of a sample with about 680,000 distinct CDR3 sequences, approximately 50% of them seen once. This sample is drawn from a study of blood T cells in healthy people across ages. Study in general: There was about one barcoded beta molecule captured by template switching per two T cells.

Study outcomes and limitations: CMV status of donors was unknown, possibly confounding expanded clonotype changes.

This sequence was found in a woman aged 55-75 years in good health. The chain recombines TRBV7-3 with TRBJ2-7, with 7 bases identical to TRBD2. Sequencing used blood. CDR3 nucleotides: TGTGCCAGCAGCTTAACAGCGGGGTACTACGAGCAGTACTTC. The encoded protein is CASSLTAGYYEQYF.